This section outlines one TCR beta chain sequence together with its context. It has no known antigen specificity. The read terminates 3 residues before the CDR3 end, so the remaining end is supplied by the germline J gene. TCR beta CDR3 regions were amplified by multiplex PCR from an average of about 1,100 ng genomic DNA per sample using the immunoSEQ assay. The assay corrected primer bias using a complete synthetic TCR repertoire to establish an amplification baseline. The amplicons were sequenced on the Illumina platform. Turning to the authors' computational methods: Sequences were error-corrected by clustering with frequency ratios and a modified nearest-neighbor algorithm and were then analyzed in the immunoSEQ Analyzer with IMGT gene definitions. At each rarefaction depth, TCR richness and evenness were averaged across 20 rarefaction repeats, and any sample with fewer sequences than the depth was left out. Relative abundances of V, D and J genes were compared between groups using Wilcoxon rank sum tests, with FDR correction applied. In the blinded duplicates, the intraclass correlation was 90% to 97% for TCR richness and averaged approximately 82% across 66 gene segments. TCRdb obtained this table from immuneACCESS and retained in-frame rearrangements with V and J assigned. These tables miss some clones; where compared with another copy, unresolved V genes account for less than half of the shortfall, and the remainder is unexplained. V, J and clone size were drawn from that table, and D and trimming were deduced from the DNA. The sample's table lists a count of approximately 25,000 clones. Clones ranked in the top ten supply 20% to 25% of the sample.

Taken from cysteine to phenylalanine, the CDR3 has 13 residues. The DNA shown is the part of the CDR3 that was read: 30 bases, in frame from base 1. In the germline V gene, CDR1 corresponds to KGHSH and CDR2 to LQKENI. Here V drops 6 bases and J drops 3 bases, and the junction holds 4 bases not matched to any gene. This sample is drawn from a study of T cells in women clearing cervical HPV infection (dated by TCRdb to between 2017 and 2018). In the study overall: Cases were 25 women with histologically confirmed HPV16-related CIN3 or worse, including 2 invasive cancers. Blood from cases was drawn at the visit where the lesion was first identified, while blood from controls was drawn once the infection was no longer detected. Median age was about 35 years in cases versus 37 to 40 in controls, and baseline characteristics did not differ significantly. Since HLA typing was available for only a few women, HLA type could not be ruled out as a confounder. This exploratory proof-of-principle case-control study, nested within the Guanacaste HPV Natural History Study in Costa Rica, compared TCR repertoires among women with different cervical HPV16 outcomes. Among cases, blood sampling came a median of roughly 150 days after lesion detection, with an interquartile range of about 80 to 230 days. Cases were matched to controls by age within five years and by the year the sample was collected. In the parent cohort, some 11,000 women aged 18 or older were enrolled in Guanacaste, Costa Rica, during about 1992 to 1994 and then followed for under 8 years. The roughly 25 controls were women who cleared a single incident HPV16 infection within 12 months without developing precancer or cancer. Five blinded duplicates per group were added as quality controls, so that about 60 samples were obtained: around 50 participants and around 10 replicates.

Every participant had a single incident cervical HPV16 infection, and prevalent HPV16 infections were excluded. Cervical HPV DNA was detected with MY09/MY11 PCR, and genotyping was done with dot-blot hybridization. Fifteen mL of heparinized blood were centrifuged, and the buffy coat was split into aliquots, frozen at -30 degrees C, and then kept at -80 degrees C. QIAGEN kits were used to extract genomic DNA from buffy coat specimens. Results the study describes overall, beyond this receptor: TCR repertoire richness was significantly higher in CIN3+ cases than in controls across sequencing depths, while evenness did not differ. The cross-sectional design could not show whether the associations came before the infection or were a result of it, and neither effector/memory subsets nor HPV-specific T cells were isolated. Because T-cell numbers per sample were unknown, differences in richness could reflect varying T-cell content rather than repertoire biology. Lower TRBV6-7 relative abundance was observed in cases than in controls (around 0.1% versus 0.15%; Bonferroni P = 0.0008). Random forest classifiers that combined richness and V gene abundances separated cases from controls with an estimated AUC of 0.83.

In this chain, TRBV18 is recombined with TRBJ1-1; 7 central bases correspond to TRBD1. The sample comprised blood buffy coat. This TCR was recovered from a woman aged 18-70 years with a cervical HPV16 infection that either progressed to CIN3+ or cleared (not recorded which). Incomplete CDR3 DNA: TGTGCCAGCTCCCGGGACAGCCACACTGAA. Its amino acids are CASSRDSHTE. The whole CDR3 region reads CASSRDSHTEAFF.